One sample yielded the 13 T cell receptor beta chains listed below, sequenced in a study of control samples from healthy donors and cancer patients. Produced via immunoSEQ multiplex PCR; TCRdb's table is partial and in-frame only. The sample shows 100,000 or so clones, 83% of them seen only once. Material for sequencing was blood. The receptors here all came from a woman in her fifties or sixties in good health.

The chain combines TRBV7-9 with TRBJ1-1, with TRBD1 matching over 10 bases. This CDR3 region has 16 residues. V gave up 4 bases and J gave up 2 bases; unmatched junction bases: 7. Germline assignment: CDR1 SEHNR and CDR2 FQNEAQ (reference sequence). This CDR3 reads CASSSWDRGRNTEAFF. Written as DNA, the CDR3 is TGTGCCAGCAGCTCCTGGGACAGGGGAAGAAACACTGAAGCTTTCTTT. The entire variable domain, with the rest obtained from reference TRBV7-9 and TRBJ1-1, is as follows: DTGVSQNPRHKITKRGQNVTFRCDPISEHNRLYWYRQTLGQGPEFLTYFQNEAQLEKSRLLSDRFSAERPKGSFSTLEIQRTEQGDSAMYLCASSSWDRGRNTEAFFGQGTRLTVV.

This clone turned up a few times. The chain links TRBV6-2 or TRBV6-3 to TRBJ2-3; the match to TRBD2 covers 7 bases. Per germline, CDR1 MNHEY and CDR2 SVGEGT. V was pared by 5 bases and J by 5 bases, with 7 bases of the junction left unmatched. The CDR3 runs 14 residues. CDR3 coding DNA: TGTGCCAGCAGTCAACCGGGGGGACGAGATACGCAGTATTTT. It yields the protein CASSQPGGRDTQYF.

This clone was counted between two and nine times. This rearrangement joins TRBV6-6 to TRBJ1-5; 10 positions agree with TRBD1. Germline values: CDR1 MNHNY, CDR2 SVGAGI (reference sequence). The CDR3 sequence is 16 residues long. Trimming cost V 5 bases and J 7 bases; bases outside gene matches: 11. The CDR3 DNA reads TGTGCCAGCAGTCTTCCGGGACAGGGGATCGGGCAGCCCCAGCATTTT. Translation: CASSLPGQGIGQPQHF.

For this clone: Its ends do not fully match the called genes, so a read error is possible. The chain employs TRBV4-1 and TRBJ1-6; 8 nucleotides agree with TRBD1. The CDR3 runs to 17 residues. Per germline, CDR1 MGHRA and CDR2 YSYEKL. CDR3 coding DNA: TGCGCCAGCAGCAAAGACAGGGGCAGCTCCTATAATTCACCCCTCCACTTT. This encodes CASSKDRGSSYNSPLHF.

V is TRBV7-8 and J is TRBJ2-1; no definite D call. The CDR3 contains 13 residues. Germline values: CDR1 SGHVS, CDR2 FQNEAQ. The V end was cut by 1 base, the J end by 3 bases, with 4 bases between. The CDR3 DNA sequence: TGTGCCAGCAGCTTAGTGGGCTACAATGAGCAGTTCTTC. It translates to CASSLVGYNEQFF.

This chain uses TRBV4-2 with TRBJ2-7; 9 bases agree with TRBD2. CDR1 is LGHNA and CDR2 is YNFKEQ in the germline V gene. The CDR3 has 15 amino acids. Germline trimming cut 4 bases from V and 7 bases from J; bases unmatched to any gene: 11. The CDR3 DNA is TGTGCCAGCAGCCGAGGTACTAGCGGGTATGGGGAGCAGTACTTC. The encoded protein is CASSRGTSGYGEQYF.

J is TRBJ1-6 and V is TRBV27; D unresolved. Germline CDR1 MNHEY, CDR2 SMNVEV (reference sequence). The V and J ends lost 3 bases and 7 bases respectively, with 10 bases between them. This CDR3 contains 14 residues. The CDR3 nucleotides are TGTGCCAGCAGTTTGGGAGGGAGGAATTCACCCCTCCACTTT. The encoded protein is CASSLGGRNSPLHF.

The gene calls are TRBV19 and TRBJ2-2, with 10 nucleotides matching TRBD2. The trim removed 3 bases at V and 5 bases at J, leaving 3 bases unmatched. The V gene's germline CDR1 is LNHDA and CDR2 SQIVND (reference sequence). The CDR3 is 15 amino acids. The CDR3 sequence: CASSIASGSTGELFF. In nucleotides, the CDR3 is TGTGCCAGTAGTATTGCTAGCGGGAGTACCGGGGAGCTGTTTTTT.

The genes are TRBV25-1 and TRBJ2-1; 7 bases line up with TRBD1. Germline CDR1 and CDR2: MGHDK and SYGVNS. Germline trimming cut 6 bases from V and 6 bases from J; bases unmatched to any gene: 2. The CDR3 covers 12 residues. The CDR3 region has the DNA TGTGCCAGCAGATCAGGGGGCAATGAGCAGTTCTTC. It codes for CASRSGGNEQFF. The variable domain in full, completed from reference TRBV25-1 and TRBJ2-1, reads EADIYQTPRYLVIGTGKKITLECSQTMGHDKMYWYQQDPGMELHLIHYSYGVNSTEKGDLSSESTVSRIRTEHFPLTLESARPSHTSQYLCASRSGGNEQFFGPGTRLTVL.

The gene calls are TRBV7-9 and TRBJ1-4, with 10 bases identical to TRBD1. The ends lost 2 bases at V and 5 bases at J; junction bases unmatched: 2. Germline CDR1 reads SEHNR; CDR2 reads FQNEAQ (reference sequence). The CDR3 is 15 amino acids. This CDR3 reads CASSLRTGGNEKLFF. CDR3 DNA: TGTGCCAGCAGCTTAAGGACAGGGGGAAATGAAAAACTGTTTTTT. The full variable domain, its missing parts supplied by reference TRBV7-9 and TRBJ1-4, is DTGVSQNPRHKITKRGQNVTFRCDPISEHNRLYWYRQTLGQGPEFLTYFQNEAQLEKSRLLSDRFSAERPKGSFSTLEIQRTEQGDSAMYLCASSLRTGGNEKLFFGSGTQLSVL.

This sequence joins TRBV10-3 and TRBJ1-2; D not certain. Germline V gene sequence: CDR1 ENHRY, CDR2 SYGVKD. Deletions cut 4 bases from V and 4 bases from J, with 4 bases between. The CDR3 contains 11 residues. The chain's CDR3 is CAISGSYGYTF. Here the CDR3 DNA reads TGTGCCATCAGTGGTTCCTATGGCTACACCTTC.

The chain has TRBV4-3 and TRBJ2-2, with unresolved D. The CDR3 has 15 amino acids. The V gene lost 0 bases and the J gene lost 1 base, with 6 bases spanning the gap. Germline assignment: CDR1 LGHNA and CDR2 YSLEER. In DNA, the CDR3 is TGCGCCAGCAGCCAAGATGTACAGAACACCGGGGAGCTGTTTTTT. As protein: CASSQDVQNTGELFF.

J is TRBJ2-6 and V is TRBV7-3; 11 bases match TRBD2. Germline lookup yields CDR1 SGHTA and CDR2 FQGTGA. V shed 4 bases, J shed 0 bases, and the junction held 5 bases outside the gene matches. The CDR3 runs 18 residues. CDR3 residues: CASSSTSGAFSGANVLTF. The CDR3 region has the DNA TGTGCCAGCAGCTCGACTAGCGGGGCTTTCTCTGGGGCCAACGTCCTGACTTTC. The complete variable domain, with remaining parts taken from reference TRBV7-3 and TRBJ2-6, reads GAGVSQTPSNKVTEKGKYVELRCDPISGHTALYWYRQSLGQGPEFLIYFQGTGAADDSGLPNDRFFAVRPEGSVSTLKIQRTERGDSAVYLCASSSTSGAFSGANVLTFGAGSRLTVL.